These 9 T cell receptor beta chains were all obtained from the same sample, sequenced in a study of blood T cell repertoires in COVID-19. Only in-frame clones appear in the TCRdb table, and some are missing; sequencing was by immunoSEQ multiplex PCR. Of about 89,000 clones listed, about 78% are singletons. The sequenced sample was peripheral blood. Source of these receptors: a woman over 75 with acute or convalescent COVID-19.

The chain couples TRBV19 to TRBJ1-2, with 12 bases lining up with TRBD1. Per the germline V gene, CDR1 is LNHDA and CDR2 is SQIVND (reference sequence). The CDR3 contains 16 residues. V was pared by 5 bases and J by 4 bases, with 8 bases of the junction left unmatched. The CDR3 protein is CASSPKAGQGAYGYTF. The CDR3, as DNA: TGTGCCAGTAGTCCCAAGGCGGGACAGGGGGCCTATGGCTACACCTTC.

The V gene is TRBV5-4, the J gene TRBJ1-5; 7 positions agree with TRBD1. Germline V gene sequence: CDR1 SGHNT, CDR2 YYREEE (reference sequence). The CDR3 consists of 14 residues. Trimming removed 7 bases from V and 3 bases from J; junction bases left unmatched: 7. The CDR3 here is CASETGNLNQPQHF. The CDR3 nucleotides read TGTGCCAGCGAGACAGGGAATCTCAATCAGCCCCAGCATTTT.

The chain has TRBV3-1 (or the pseudogene TRBV3-2) and TRBJ1-1, with D uncertain. Per germline, CDR1 LGHDT and CDR2 YNNKEL (reference sequence). The CDR3 is 12 residues long. V dropped 3 bases and J dropped 10 bases, with 12 bases sitting between them. The CDR3 is CASSQGAYGAFF. For the CDR3, the DNA is TGTGCCAGCAGCCAGGGCGCATATGGAGCTTTCTTT.

This clone was seen more than once but under ten times. This rearrangement joins TRBV28 to TRBJ1-1; TRBD1 aligns across 7 bases. This CDR3 has 14 amino acids. The germline V gene encodes CDR1 MDHEN and CDR2 SYDVKM. V gave up 2 bases and J gave up 4 bases; unmatched junction bases: 4. CDR3 nucleotide sequence: TGTGCCAGCAGTTTAGCCCACAGGGGCACTGAAGCTTTCTTT. This gives the protein CASSLAHRGTEAFF.

This clone has a single count. J is TRBJ1-1 and V is TRBV2; D unresolved. The CDR3 sequence is 11 residues long. Germline CDR1 and CDR2: SNHLY and FYNNEI. The V end was cut by 7 bases, the J end by 4 bases, with 7 bases between. The CDR3 loop is CASTYSTEAFF. CDR3 bases: TGTGCCAGCACGTACTCCACTGAAGCTTTCTTT.

The V gene is TRBV6-5, the J gene TRBJ2-5, with TRBD1 matching over 8 bases. The CDR3 has 15 amino acids. Germline V gene sequence: CDR1 MNHEY, CDR2 SVGAGI. V gave up 2 bases and J gave up 1 base; unmatched junction bases: 3. Written as DNA, the CDR3 is TGTGCCAGCAGTTACAGGACAGGGCCCCAAGAGACCCAGTACTTC. Amino acids: CASSYRTGPQETQYF.

This sequence joins TRBV5-6 and TRBJ2-5; TRBD1 might be the D (6 bases). Deletions cut 4 bases from V and 5 bases from J, with 21 bases between. CDR3 length: 16 residues. Germline V gives CDR1 SGHDT, CDR2 YYEEEE. For the CDR3, the DNA is TGTGCCAGCAGCGGAAAGGGAGCAGGGGATGAGGAGACCCAGTACTTC. Translated, it gives CASSGKGAGDEETQYF.

The V and J genes are TRBV6-2 or TRBV6-3 and TRBJ1-6; perhaps TRBD1 as D (5 bases). This CDR3 is built from 15 residues. V was clipped by 2 bases and J by 11 bases, with 16 bases between them. CDR1 and CDR2 from the germline V gene are MNHEY and SVGEGT. CDR3 DNA sequence: TGTGCCAGCAGTTACGGGGACTCCTTAGGAGCACCCCTCCACTTT. As protein: CASSYGDSLGAPLHF.

The chain uses TRBV24-1 and TRBJ1-5, with D hard to call. CDR1 is KGHDR and CDR2 is SFDVKD in the germline V gene. V shed 4 bases and J shed 6 bases, with 9 bases lying between them. The CDR3 extends over 13 amino acids. The CDR3 region is CATSEVEGQPQHF. CDR3 DNA: TGTGCCACCAGTGAAGTGGAGGGTCAGCCCCAGCATTTT.